The source of this T cell receptor beta chain is a study of CD8+ T cells in alopecia areata. Extraction of RNA preceded its reverse transcription into cDNA, which served as the sequencing template. The data were produced by immunoSEQ multiplex PCR, yet TCRdb's version contains in-frame clones alone and is incomplete. The sample consists of over 150,000 clones, roughly 60% of them appearing once. In regard to this clone: Antigen unknown.

V gave up 6 bases and J gave up 3 bases; unmatched junction bases: 5. Per the germline V gene, CDR1 is MNHEY and CDR2 is SMNVEV (reference sequence). The CDR3 extends over 14 amino acids. Overall study results and limits: Higher clonality was seen in lesional scalp than in normal scalp, especially in alopecia totalis/universalis.

This TCR was recovered from a human donor with alopecia areata. The V and J genes are TRBV27 and TRBJ1-2; 9 bases map to TRBD1. This specimen was CD4+ T cells sorted from blood, taken at week 0. The CDR3 nucleotides read TGTGCCAGCAGAGAAACAGGGGGCCACTATGGCTACACCTTC. Protein sequence: CASRETGGHYGYTF.